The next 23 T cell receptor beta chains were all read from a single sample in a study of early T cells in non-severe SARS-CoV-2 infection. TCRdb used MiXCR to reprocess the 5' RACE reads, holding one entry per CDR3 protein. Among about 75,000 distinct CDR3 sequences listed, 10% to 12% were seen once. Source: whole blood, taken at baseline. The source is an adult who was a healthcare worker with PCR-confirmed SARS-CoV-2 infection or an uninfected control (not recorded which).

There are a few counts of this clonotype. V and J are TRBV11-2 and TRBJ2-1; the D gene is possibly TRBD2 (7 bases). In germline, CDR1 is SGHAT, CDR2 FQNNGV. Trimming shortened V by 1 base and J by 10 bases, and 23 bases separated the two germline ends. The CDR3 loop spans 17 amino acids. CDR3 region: CASSLGLGGLTNEEQFF. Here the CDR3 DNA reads TGTGCCAGCAGCTTAGGGTTAGGGGGACTAACCAACGAGGAGCAGTTCTTC.

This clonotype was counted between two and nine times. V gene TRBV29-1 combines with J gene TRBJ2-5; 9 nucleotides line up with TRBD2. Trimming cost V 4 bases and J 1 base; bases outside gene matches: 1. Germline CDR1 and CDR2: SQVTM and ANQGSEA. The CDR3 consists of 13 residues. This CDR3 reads CSVGSGGQETQYF. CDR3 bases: TGCAGCGTTGGTAGCGGGGGCCAAGAGACCCAGTACTTC.

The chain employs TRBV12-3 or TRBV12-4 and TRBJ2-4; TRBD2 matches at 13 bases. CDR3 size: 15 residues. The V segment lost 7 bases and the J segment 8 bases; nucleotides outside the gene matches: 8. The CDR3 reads CASTRTSGSGDIQYF. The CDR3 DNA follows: TGTGCCAGCACCAGGACTAGCGGGAGTGGTGACATTCAGTACTTC.

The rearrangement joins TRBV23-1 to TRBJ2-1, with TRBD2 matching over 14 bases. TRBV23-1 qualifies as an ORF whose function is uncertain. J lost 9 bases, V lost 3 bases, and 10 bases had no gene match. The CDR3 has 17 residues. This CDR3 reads CASSQSRLAGGSGEQFF. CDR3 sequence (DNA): TGCGCCAGCAGTCAGTCTAGACTAGCGGGGGGGTCAGGTGAGCAGTTCTTC.

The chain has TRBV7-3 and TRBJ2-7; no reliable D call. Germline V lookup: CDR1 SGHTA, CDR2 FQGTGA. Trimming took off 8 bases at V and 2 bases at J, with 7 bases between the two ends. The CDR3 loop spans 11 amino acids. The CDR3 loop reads CASGDAYEQYF. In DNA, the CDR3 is TGTGCCAGCGGCGACGCCTACGAGCAGTACTTC. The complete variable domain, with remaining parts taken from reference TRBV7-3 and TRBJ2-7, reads GAGVSQTPSNKVTEKGKYVELRCDPISGHTALYWYRQSLGQGPEFLIYFQGTGAADDSGLPNDRFFAVRPEGSVSTLKIQRTERGDSAVYLCASGDAYEQYFGPGTRLTVT.

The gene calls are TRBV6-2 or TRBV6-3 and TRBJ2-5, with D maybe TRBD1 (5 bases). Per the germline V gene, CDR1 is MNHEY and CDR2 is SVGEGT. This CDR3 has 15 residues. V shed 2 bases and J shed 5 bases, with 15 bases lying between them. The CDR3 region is CASSYGPGKTETQYF. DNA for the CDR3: TGTGCCAGCAGTTACGGGCCAGGGAAGACGGAGACCCAGTACTTC.

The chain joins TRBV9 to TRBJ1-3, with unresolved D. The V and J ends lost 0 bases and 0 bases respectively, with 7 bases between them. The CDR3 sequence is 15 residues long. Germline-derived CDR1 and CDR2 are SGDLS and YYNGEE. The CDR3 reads CASSVEGFSGNTIYF. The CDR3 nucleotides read TGTGCCAGCAGCGTAGAGGGCTTCTCTGGAAACACCATATATTTT.

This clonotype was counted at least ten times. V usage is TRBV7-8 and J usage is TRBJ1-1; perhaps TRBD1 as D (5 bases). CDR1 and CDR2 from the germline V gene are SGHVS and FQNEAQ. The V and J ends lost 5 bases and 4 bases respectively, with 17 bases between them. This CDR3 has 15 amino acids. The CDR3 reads CASSPSTVYITEAFF. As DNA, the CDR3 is TGTGCCAGCAGCCCGTCGACAGTATATATCACTGAAGCTTTCTTT.

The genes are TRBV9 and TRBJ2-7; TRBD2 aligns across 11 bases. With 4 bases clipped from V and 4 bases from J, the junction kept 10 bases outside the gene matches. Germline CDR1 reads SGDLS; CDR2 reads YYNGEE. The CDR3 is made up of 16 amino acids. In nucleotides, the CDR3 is TGTGCCAGCAGCTCAGCCCGGGCTAGCGGGAGGTACGAGCAGTACTTC. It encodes CASSSARASGRYEQYF.

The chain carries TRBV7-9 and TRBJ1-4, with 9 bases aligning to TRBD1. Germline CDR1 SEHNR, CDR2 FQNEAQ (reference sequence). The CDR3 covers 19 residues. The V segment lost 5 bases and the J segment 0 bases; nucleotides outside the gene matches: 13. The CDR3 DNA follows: TGTGCCAGCAGCCACAGACAGGGGGTAAATAAGGCAACTAATGAAAAACTGTTTTTT. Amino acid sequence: CASSHRQGVNKATNEKLFF. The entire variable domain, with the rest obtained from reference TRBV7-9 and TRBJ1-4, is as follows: DTGVSQNPRHKITKRGQNVTFRCDPISEHNRLYWYRQTLGQGPEFLTYFQNEAQLEKSRLLSDRFSAERPKGSFSTLEIQRTEQGDSAMYLCASSHRQGVNKATNEKLFFGSGTQLSVL.

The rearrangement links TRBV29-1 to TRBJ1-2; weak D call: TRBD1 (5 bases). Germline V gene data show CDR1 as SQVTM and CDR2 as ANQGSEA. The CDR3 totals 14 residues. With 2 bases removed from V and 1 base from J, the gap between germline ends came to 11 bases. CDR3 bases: TGCAGCGTTGAAACCAGGGATCATAACTATGGCTACACCTTC. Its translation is CSVETRDHNYGYTF.

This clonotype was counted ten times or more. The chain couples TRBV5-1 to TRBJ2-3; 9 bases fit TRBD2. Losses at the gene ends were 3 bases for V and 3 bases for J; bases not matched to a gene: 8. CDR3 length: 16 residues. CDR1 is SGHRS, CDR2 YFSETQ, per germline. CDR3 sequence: CASSSPSGGRTDTQYF. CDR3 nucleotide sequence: TGCGCCAGCAGCTCCCCCAGCGGGGGGAGGACAGATACGCAGTATTTT.

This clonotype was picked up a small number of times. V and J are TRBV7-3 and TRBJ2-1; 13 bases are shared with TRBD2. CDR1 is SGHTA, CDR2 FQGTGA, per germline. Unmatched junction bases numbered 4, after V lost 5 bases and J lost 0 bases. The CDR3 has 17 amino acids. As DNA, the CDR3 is TGTGCCAGCAGCCCCCGGACTAGCGGGAGCTCCTACAATGAGCAGTTCTTC. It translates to CASSPRTSGSSYNEQFF.

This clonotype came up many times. The CDR3 nucleotides read TGTGCCAGCAGCGTAGCCCCCCGGTCCCAGGAGTCATCTTTGTATTTT. This translates into CASSVAPRSQESSLYF. V gene TRBV9 combines with J gene TRBJ2-3, with D hard to call. The CDR3 sequence is 16 residues long. Trimming stripped 0 bases from V and 14 bases from J, with 25 bases between. Germline V gives CDR1 SGDLS, CDR2 YYNGEE. Supplemented by reference TRBV9 and TRBJ2-3, the full variable domain reads DSGVTQTPKHLITATGQRVTLRCSPRSGDLSVYWYQQSLDQGLQFLIQYYNGEERAKGNILERFSAQQFPDLHSELNLSSLELGDSALYFCASSVAPRSQESSLYFGPGTRLTVL.

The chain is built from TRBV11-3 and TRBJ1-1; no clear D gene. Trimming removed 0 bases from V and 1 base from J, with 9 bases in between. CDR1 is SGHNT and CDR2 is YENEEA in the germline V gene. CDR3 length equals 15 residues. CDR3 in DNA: TGTGCCAGCAGCTTAGATGGGTGGTCGAACACTGAAGCTTTCTTT. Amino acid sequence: CASSLDGWSNTEAFF.

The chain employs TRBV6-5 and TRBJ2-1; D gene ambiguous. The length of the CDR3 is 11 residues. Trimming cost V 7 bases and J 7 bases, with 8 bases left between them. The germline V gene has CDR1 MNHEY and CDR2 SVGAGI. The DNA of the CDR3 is TGTGCCAGCATCTGGGGTAATGAGCAGTTCTTC. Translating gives CASIWGNEQFF.

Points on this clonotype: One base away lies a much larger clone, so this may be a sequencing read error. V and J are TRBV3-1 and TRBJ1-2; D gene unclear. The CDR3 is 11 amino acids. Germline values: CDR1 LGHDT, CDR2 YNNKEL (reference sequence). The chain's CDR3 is CASTRGTGCTF. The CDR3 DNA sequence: TGTGCCAGCACGCGGGGAACGGGCTGCACCTTC.

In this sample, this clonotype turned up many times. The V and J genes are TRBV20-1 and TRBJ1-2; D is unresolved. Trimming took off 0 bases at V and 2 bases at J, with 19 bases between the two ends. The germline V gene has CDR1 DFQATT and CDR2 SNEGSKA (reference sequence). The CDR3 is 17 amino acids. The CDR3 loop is CSAREDLQPGSNYGYTF. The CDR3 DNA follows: TGCAGTGCTAGAGAAGATCTTCAGCCGGGTTCGAACTATGGCTACACCTTC.

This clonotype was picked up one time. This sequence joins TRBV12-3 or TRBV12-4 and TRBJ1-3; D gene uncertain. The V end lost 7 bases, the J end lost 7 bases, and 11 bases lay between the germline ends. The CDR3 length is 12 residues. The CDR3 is CASTLAGNTIYF. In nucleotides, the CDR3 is TGTGCCAGCACCCTGGCGGGGAACACCATATATTTT.

The CDR3 loop reads CASSLAAQKEEAFF. CDR3 DNA: TGTGCCAGCAGCTTAGCGGCCCAGAAAGAAGAAGCTTTCTTT. The J gene is TRBJ1-1, the V gene TRBV7-9; D is uncertain. This CDR3 has 14 amino acids. Germline lookup yields CDR1 SEHNR and CDR2 FQNEAQ (reference sequence). Trimming took off 0 bases at V and 8 bases at J, with 13 bases between the two ends. Variable domain in full (rest from reference TRBV7-9 and TRBJ1-1): DTGVSQNPRHKITKRGQNVTFRCDPISEHNRLYWYRQTLGQGPEFLTYFQNEAQLEKSRLLSDRFSAERPKGSFSTLEIQRTEQGDSAMYLCASSLAAQKEEAFFGQGTRLTVV.

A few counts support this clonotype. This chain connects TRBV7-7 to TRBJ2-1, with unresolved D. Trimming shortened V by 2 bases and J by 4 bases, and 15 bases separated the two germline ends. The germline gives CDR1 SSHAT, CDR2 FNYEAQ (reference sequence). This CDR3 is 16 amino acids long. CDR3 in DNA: TGTGCCAGCAGCTTAAATCGTATTGAACCGTACAATGAGCAGTTCTTC. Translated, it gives CASSLNRIEPYNEQFF.

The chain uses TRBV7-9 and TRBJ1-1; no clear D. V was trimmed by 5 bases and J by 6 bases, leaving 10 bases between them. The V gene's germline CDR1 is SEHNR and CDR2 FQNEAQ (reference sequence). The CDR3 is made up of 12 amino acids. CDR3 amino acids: CASSTDYAEAFF. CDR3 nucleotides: TGTGCCAGCAGCACCGATTACGCTGAAGCTTTCTTT.

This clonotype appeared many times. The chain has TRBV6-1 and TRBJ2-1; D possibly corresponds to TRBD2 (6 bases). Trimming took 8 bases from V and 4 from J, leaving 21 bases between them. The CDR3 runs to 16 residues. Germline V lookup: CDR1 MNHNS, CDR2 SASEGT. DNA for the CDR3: TGTGCCAGCGGTAGGGAGGTTGCCGATATTTACAATGAGCAGTTCTTC. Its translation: CASGREVADIYNEQFF.